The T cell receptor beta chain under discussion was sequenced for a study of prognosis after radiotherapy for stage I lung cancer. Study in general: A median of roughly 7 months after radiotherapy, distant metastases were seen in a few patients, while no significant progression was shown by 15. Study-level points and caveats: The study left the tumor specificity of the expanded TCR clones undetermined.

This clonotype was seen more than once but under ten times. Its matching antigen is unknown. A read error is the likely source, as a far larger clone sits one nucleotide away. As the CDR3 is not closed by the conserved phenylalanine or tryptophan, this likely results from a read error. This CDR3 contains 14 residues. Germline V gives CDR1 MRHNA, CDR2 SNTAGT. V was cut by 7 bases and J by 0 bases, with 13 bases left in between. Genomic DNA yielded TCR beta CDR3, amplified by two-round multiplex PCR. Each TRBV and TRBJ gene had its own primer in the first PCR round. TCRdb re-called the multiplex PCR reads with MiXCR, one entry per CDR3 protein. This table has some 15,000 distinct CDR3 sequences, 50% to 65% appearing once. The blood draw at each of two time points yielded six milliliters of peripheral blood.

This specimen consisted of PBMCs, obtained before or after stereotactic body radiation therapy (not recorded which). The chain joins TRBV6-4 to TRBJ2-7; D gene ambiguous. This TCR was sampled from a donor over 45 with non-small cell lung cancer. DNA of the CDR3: TGTGCCAGCAAGAACCGACACAGCTCCTACGAGCAGTACTCC. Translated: CASKNRHSSYEQYS.